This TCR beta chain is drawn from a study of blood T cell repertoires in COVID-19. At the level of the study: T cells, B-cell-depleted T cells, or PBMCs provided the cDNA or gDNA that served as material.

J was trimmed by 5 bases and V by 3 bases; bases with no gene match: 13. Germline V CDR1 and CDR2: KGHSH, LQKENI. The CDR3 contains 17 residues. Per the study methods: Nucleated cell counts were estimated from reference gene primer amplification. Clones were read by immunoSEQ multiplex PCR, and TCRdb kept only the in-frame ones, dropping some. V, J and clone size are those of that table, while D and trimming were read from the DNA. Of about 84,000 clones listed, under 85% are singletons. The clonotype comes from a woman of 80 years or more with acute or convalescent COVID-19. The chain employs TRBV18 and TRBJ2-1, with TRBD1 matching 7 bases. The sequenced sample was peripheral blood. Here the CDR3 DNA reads TGTGCCAGCTCACCGCCGAGGGACAGCCAGAGGGACAATGAGCAGTTCTTC. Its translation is CASSPPRDSQRDNEQFF. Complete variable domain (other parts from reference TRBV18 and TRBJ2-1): NAGVMQNPRHLVRRRGQEARLRCSPMKGHSHVYWYRQLPEEGLKFMVYLQKENIIDESGMPKERFSAEFPKEGPSILRIQQVVRGDSAAYFCASSPPRDSQRDNEQFFGPGTRLTVL.